This T cell receptor (beta chain) was profiled in a study of T cell responses to AZD1222 COVID-19 vaccine. TCRdb's table, derived via immunoSEQ multiplex PCR, lists solely in-frame clones and lacks some. The sample yields approximately 82,000 clones, 80% to 90% seen once. About this clone itself: Its antigen is still unknown.

The CDR3 loop spans 13 amino acids. Germline CDR1 and CDR2: KGHSH and LQKENI. V was shortened by 7 bases and J by 6 bases, with 16 bases between the two germline ends. Overall study findings and caveats: White British ancestry dominated among donors, who included more females, and clonal diversity was possibly underestimated.

The origin of this receptor is an adult in good health. The rearrangement uses TRBV18 and TRBJ2-7; D may be TRBD1 or TRBD2 (5 bases each). This sample comprised peripheral blood, obtained on day 0 of AZD1222 vaccination. Written as DNA, the CDR3 is TGTGCCAGCTTAGGGACGCCTTCAGGCGAGCAGTACTTC. As protein: CASLGTPSGEQYF.